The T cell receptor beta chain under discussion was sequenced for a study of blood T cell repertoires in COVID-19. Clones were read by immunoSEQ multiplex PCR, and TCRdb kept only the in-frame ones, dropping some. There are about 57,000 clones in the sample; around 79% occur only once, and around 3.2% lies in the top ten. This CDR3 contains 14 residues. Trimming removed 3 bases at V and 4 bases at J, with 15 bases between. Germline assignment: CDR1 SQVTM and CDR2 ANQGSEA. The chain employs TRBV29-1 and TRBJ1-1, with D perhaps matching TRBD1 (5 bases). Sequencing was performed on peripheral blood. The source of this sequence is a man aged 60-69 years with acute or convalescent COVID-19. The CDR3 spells CSVDGGSQGTEAFF. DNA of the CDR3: TGCAGCGTTGATGGCGGCAGCCAGGGCACTGAAGCTTTCTTT.